This T cell receptor beta chain was identified during a study of blood T cell repertoires in COVID-19. Across the study: Specimens from acute and convalescent COVID-19 originated in the United States, Italy and Spain. PBMCs, B-cell-depleted T cells, or T cells provided the cDNA or gDNA that made up the material.

This CDR3 region has 14 residues. V shed 4 bases and J 6 bases; nucleotides not matched to a gene: 3. Germline CDR1 reads SGHVS; CDR2 reads FNYEAQ. As originally analysed: Reference gene primer amplification yielded estimated nucleated cell counts. Some clones are missing from TCRdb's copy, which holds only in-frame ones; the method was immunoSEQ multiplex PCR. That table is the source of V, J and clone size, and D and trimming were worked out from the DNA. The sample contains about 32,000 clones, about 92% of which appear only once. The chain uses TRBV7-6 and TRBJ1-6; 7 nucleotides line up with TRBD1. Sequenced sample: peripheral blood. The clonotype originates from a man in his 70s with active or convalescent COVID-19. As DNA, the CDR3 is TGTGCCAGCAGCTCGACAGGGATTAATTCACCCCTCCACTTT. Protein product: CASSSTGINSPLHF.